This T cell receptor (beta chain) is drawn from a study of cytomegalovirus exposure and HLA in healthy donors. Overall study results and limits: Roughly uniform sequencing depth across donors was assumed, possibly incorrectly. Accurate predictions that matched the HLA-A and HLA-B alleles of most subjects were reportedly made from TCR beta sequences.

This clone came up once. Its antigen remains unidentified. The germline V and J ends were trimmed by 3 bases and 1 base, with 9 bases remaining between them. This CDR3 has 14 residues. From germline, CDR1 is LGHNA and CDR2 YNFKEQ. PCR used 60 Vbeta primers and 13 Jbeta primers. TCRdb's copy holds only in-frame clones and misses some; the assay was immunoSEQ multiplex PCR. The sample lists around 200,000 clones; about 80% were seen once. The specimen sequenced was PBMCs. The rearrangement uses TRBV4-2 and TRBJ1-1; perhaps TRBD1 as D (5 bases). This receptor was obtained from a woman in her forties or fifties in good health and CMV-seropositive. DNA for the CDR3: TGTGCCAGCAGCCAGCCCACAGGGAACACTGAAGCTTTCTTT. As protein: CASSQPTGNTEAFF.